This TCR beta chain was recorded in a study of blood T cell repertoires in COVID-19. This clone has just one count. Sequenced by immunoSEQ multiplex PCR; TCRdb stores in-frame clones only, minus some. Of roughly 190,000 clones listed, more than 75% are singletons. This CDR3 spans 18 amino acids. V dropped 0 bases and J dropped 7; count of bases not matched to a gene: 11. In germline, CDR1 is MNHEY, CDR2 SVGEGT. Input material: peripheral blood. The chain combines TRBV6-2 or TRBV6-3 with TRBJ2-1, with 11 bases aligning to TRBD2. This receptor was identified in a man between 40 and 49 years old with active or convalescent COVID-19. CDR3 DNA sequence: TGTGCCAGCAGTTACTCACTACTAGCGGGAGATCGCTGGAATGAGCAGTTCTTC. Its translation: CASSYSLLAGDRWNEQFF.